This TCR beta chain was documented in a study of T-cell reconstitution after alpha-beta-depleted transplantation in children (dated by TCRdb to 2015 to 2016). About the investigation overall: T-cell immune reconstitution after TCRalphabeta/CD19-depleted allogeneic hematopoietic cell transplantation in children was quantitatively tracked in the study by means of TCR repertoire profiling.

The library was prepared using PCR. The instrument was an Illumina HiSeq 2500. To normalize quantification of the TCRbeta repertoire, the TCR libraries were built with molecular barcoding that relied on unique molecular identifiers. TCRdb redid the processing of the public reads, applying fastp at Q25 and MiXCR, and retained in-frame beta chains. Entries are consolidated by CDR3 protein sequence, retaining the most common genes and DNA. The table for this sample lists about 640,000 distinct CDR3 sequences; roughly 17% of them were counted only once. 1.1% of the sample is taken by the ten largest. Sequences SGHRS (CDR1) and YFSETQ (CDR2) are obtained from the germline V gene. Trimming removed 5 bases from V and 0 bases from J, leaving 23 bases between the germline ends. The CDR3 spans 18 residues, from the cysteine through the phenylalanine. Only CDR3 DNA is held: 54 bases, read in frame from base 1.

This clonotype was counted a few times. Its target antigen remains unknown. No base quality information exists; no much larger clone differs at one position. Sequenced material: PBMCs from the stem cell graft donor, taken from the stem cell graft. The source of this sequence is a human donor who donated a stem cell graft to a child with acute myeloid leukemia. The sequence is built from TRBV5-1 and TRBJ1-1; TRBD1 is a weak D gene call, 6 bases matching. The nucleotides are TGCGCCAGCAGGGGCGGACAGTCCAGTGTAGCAGTGAACACTGAAGCTTTCTTT. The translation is CASRGGQSSVAVNTEAFF.